These 17 T cell receptor beta chains were all obtained from the same sample, sequenced in a study of CD8+ T cells in alopecia areata. The treatment is: oral pan-JAK inhibitor, 5-10 mg twice daily. RNA, once extracted, was reverse transcribed into cDNA for use as the sequencing template. Repertoires were generated with immunoSEQ multiplex PCR, while TCRdb's copy carries only in-frame clones and drops some. The repertoire consists of about 100,000 clones, with about three fifths occurring once and the leading ten covering approximately 16%. The input for sequencing was CD8+ T cells sorted from blood, taken between weeks 55 and 65, from a patient treated with tofacitinib. These receptors all come from a human donor with alopecia areata.

The chain links TRBV14 to TRBJ1-1, with TRBD1 identical over 7 bases. V shed 1 base and J 1 base; nucleotides not matched to a gene: 3. In germline, CDR1 is SGHDN, CDR2 FVKESK. The CDR3 is 15 amino acids. CDR3 amino acids: CASSQGRGRNTEAFF. For the CDR3, the DNA is TGTGCCAGCAGCCAAGGAAGGGGGCGGAACACTGAAGCTTTCTTT. The whole variable domain, filled in from reference TRBV14 and TRBJ1-1, reads EAGVTQFPSHSVIEKGQTVTLRCDPISGHDNLYWYRRVMGKEIKFLLHFVKESKQDESGMPNNRFLAERTGGTYSTLKVQPAELEDSGVYFCASSQGRGRNTEAFFGQGTRLTVV.

V is TRBV6-6 and J is TRBJ2-3; possibly TRBD1 or TRBD2 for D (5 bases each). Between the trimmed V and J ends, which lost 7 bases and 2 bases, there was a span of 13 bases. CDR3 size: 14 residues. Germline values: CDR1 MNHNY, CDR2 SVGAGI (reference sequence). The CDR3 is CASIKGTFTDTQYF. CDR3 nucleotide sequence: TGTGCCAGCATCAAAGGGACCTTCACAGATACGCAGTATTTT.

This clone was seen only a few times. The chain combines TRBV9 with TRBJ1-2; no clear D gene. Trimming took 0 bases from V and 4 from J, leaving 13 bases between them. Germline CDR1 and CDR2: SGDLS and YYNGEE. CDR3 length: 15 amino acids. This CDR3 is CASSVGHARRYGYTF. In nucleotides, the CDR3 is TGTGCCAGCAGCGTAGGGCATGCACGGCGCTATGGCTACACCTTC.

The rearrangement uses TRBV29-1 and TRBJ1-4; 8 positions match TRBD1. In germline, CDR1 is SQVTM, CDR2 ANQGSEA. The J segment lost 7 bases and the V segment lost 4 bases, leaving 14 bases of the junction unmatched. The CDR3 runs 16 residues. The CDR3 DNA reads as TGCAGCGTTGGAGCAGGACAGGGCGAAGATATTGAAAAACTGTTTTTT. It encodes CSVGAGQGEDIEKLFF.

The genes are TRBV4-1 and TRBJ2-2; D not certain. The CDR3 extends over 16 amino acids. Germline loops: CDR1 MGHRA, CDR2 YSYEKL. Trimming removed 3 bases at V and 1 base at J, with 12 bases between. The CDR3 loop reads CASSHPKDKNTGELFF. In DNA form, the CDR3 reads TGCGCCAGCAGCCACCCTAAAGACAAGAACACCGGGGAGCTGTTTTTT.

The V gene is TRBV30, the J gene TRBJ2-3; tentative D call: TRBD2 (7 bases). V shed 0 bases and J shed 6 bases, with 16 bases lying between them. This CDR3 has 15 amino acids. Germline V gene data show CDR1 as GTSNPN and CDR2 as SVGIG (reference sequence). CDR3 DNA sequence: TGTGCCTGGAGTGTACTGGGGGGGGCGGTGGATACGCAGTATTTT. This encodes CAWSVLGGAVDTQYF.

Only a few counts were recorded for this clone. This rearrangement joins TRBV29-1 to TRBJ2-1; a weak D match, TRBD1 (5 bases). This CDR3 is 15 amino acids long. Trimming took 0 bases from V and 5 from J, leaving 14 bases between them. Germline loops: CDR1 SQVTM, CDR2 ANQGSEA. The CDR3 is CSVEEGPPPHNEQFF. DNA of the CDR3: TGCAGCGTTGAAGAGGGGCCTCCCCCCCACAATGAGCAGTTCTTC.

CDR3 DNA sequence: TGTGCCAGCAGTTATTCAGGGGATGGTAGCGCCAAAAACATTCAGTACTTC. Its protein is CASSYSGDGSAKNIQYF. The chain is built from TRBV7-9 and TRBJ2-4; D possibly corresponds to TRBD1 (6 bases). The CDR3 spans 17 residues. CDR1 and CDR2 (germline): SEHNR, FQNEAQ (reference sequence). V dropped 6 bases and J dropped 1 base, with 19 bases sitting between them.

To note about this clone: The germline gene is not matched at one end of the junction; a read error may be the cause. The J gene is TRBJ2-1, the V gene TRBV5-6, with D unresolved. Germline V gene sequence: CDR1 SGHDT, CDR2 YYEEEE. The CDR3 is 13 amino acids. CDR3 sequence (DNA): TGTGCCAGCAGCTTGGGCTCCAACAATGAGCAGTTCTTC. This codes for CASSLGSNNEQFF.

This sequence joins TRBV5-1 and TRBJ2-1, with D hard to call. The CDR3 loop spans 12 amino acids. V was clipped by 1 base and J by 6 bases, with 5 bases between them. The V gene's germline CDR1 is SGHRS and CDR2 YFSETQ. CDR3 DNA: TGCGCCAGCAGCTTGTCAGTCAATGAGCAGTTCTTC. Translating it yields CASSLSVNEQFF.

The CDR3 DNA is TGCGCCAGCAGCCAAGTACGGGGGGGCGAGGATACGCAGTATTTT. It encodes CASSQVRGGEDTQYF. This chain joins TRBV4-1 and TRBJ2-3; 8 nucleotides line up with TRBD2. Germline lookup yields CDR1 MGHRA and CDR2 YSYEKL. The CDR3 contains 15 residues. V gave up 1 base and J gave up 6 bases; unmatched junction bases: 6.

This clone was seen a handful of times. The V and J genes are TRBV2 and TRBJ2-2; no definite D call. CDR1 is SNHLY, CDR2 FYNNEI, per germline. The CDR3 contains 12 residues. Trimming pared 8 bases from V and 13 bases from J, leaving 17 bases between. The CDR3 DNA reads TGTGCCAGCGTAGGGCCCGAGGCTTGGCTGTTTTTT. Protein product: CASVGPEAWLFF.

The chain has TRBV11-2 and TRBJ2-1, with 7 bases that match TRBD1. Germline V gene data show CDR1 as SGHAT and CDR2 as FQNNGV. The CDR3 covers 15 residues. The junction had 6 bases not matched to a gene; V was cut back by 5 bases and J by 2 bases. The CDR3 DNA reads TGTGCCAGCAGCCCATACAGGGGTCCCTACAATGAGCAGTTCTTC. Amino acids: CASSPYRGPYNEQFF.

This chain joins TRBV27 and TRBJ2-7, with TRBD2 matching over 7 bases. Germline assignment: CDR1 MNHEY and CDR2 SMNVEV (reference sequence). Trimming took 2 bases from V and 7 from J; bases not matched to a gene: 5. The CDR3 length is 13 residues. CDR3 DNA: TGTGCCAGCAGTTTAGCGGGAGCACGGGAGCAGTACTTC. Amino acids: CASSLAGAREQYF.

This clone was detected a few times. The chain links TRBV11-2 to TRBJ2-3; D is unclear. CDR3 length: 14 residues. Trimming left V 3 bases short and J 2 bases short, with 9 bases between. Germline V gives CDR1 SGHAT, CDR2 FQNNGV. CDR3 in amino acids: CASSFISSTDTQYF. In DNA, the CDR3 is TGTGCCAGCAGCTTCATTAGTTCCACAGATACGCAGTATTTT.

This rearrangement joins TRBV19 to TRBJ2-3; unclear D gene. CDR3 size: 13 residues. Germline V gene sequence: CDR1 LNHDA, CDR2 SQIVND (reference sequence). V lost 4 bases, J lost 2 bases, and 7 bases lay in between. For the CDR3, the DNA is TGTGCCAGTAGTAGCGAACCCACAGATACGCAGTATTTT. This sequence encodes CASSSEPTDTQYF.

There are a few counts of this clone. The chain is built from TRBV29-1 and TRBJ2-1, with TRBD1 identical over 10 bases. This CDR3 has 16 amino acids. CDR1 is SQVTM and CDR2 is ANQGSEA in the germline V gene. V shed 4 bases and J 0 bases; nucleotides not matched to a gene: 6. The CDR3 reads CSVGGDRGSSYNEQFF. The CDR3, as DNA: TGCAGCGTTGGGGGGGACAGGGGCAGCTCCTACAATGAGCAGTTCTTC.